This record covers a single TCR beta chain. No antigen is known for it. The source of the sample is a study of cytomegalovirus exposure and HLA in healthy donors. General study findings and limits: HLA alleles were associated with 15,000 to 20,000 TCR beta sequences in a later analysis at 0.05 false discovery rate. Previous analysis showed most TCR beta V segments were productive about 87% or about 30% of the time.

Deletions cut 7 bases from V and 0 bases from J, with 8 bases between. This CDR3 has 13 residues. Germline lookup yields CDR1 SGHTA and CDR2 FQGNSA. The PCR made use of 60 Vbeta and 13 Jbeta primers. Produced via immunoSEQ multiplex PCR; TCRdb's table is partial and in-frame only. The repertoire has under 130,000 clones, about 80% of them found once; the top ten carry about 2.2%. This chain links TRBV7-2 with TRBJ2-3; D call uncertain. Sequenced input: PBMCs. This receptor was identified in a man aged 30 to 39 in good health and CMV-seronegative. DNA of the CDR3: TGTGCCAGCACCAAAACTAGCACAGATACGCAGTATTTT. As protein: CASTKTSTDTQYF.